A selection of T cell receptor beta chains follows, all from one sample in a study of blood T cell repertoires in COVID-19. Repertoires were generated with immunoSEQ multiplex PCR, while TCRdb's copy carries only in-frame clones and drops some. The table shows 90,000 or so clones, with under 90% occurring only once. Sequenced input: peripheral blood. Receptors were obtained from a woman between 65 and 79 years old with acute or convalescent COVID-19. CDR3s include the opening cysteine and the closing phenylalanine or tryptophan. Each record gives: clone size, D gene, J gene, V gene, CDR3 DNA, CDR3 protein. D genes are given only for firm matches. Clone size appears in some rows only: once, few, many, or a class for an expanded clone.

clone size: -; D gene: -; J gene: TRBJ1-4; V gene: TRBV19; CDR3 DNA: TGTGCCAGTACCGAGAGGCGGGGAACTAATGAAAAACTGTTTTTT; CDR3 protein: CASTERRGTNEKLFF
clone size: -; D gene: -; J gene: TRBJ1-2; V gene: TRBV7-9; CDR3 DNA: TGTGCCAGCAGCTTAGCGGAGGGCTACGACTATGGCTACACCTTC; CDR3 protein: CASSLAEGYDYGYTF
clone size: -; D gene: -; J gene: TRBJ1-2; V gene: TRBV12-5; CDR3 DNA: TGTGCTAGTGGTTTGGATTCCGGGAGTAACTATGGCTACACCTTC; CDR3 protein: CASGLDSGSNYGYTF
clone size: -; D gene: -; J gene: TRBJ1-1; V gene: TRBV10-3; CDR3 DNA: TGTGCCATCAGTGAGTCCCAGGACTTGAACACTGAAGCTTTCTTT; CDR3 protein: CAISESQDLNTEAFF
clone size: -; D gene: TRBD1; J gene: TRBJ1-2; V gene: TRBV5-5; CDR3 DNA: TGTGCCAGCAGCCAGACCGGGACAGACGTTTATGGCTACACCTTC; CDR3 protein: CASSQTGTDVYGYTF
clone size: -; D gene: -; J gene: TRBJ1-1; V gene: TRBV29-1; CDR3 DNA: TGCAGCGTTGATTCCCCGGGGAACACTGAAGCTTTCTTT; CDR3 protein: CSVDSPGNTEAFF
clone size: -; D gene: -; J gene: TRBJ1-2; V gene: TRBV20-1; CDR3 DNA: TGCAGTGCTAGAGCACTAAGGGGAGGCATCTTC; CDR3 protein: CSARALRGGIF
clone size: -; D gene: -; J gene: TRBJ1-3; V gene: TRBV5-1; CDR3 DNA: TGCGCCAGCAGCTTCACTGGAAACACCATATATTTT; CDR3 protein: CASSFTGNTIYF
clone size: -; D gene: -; J gene: TRBJ1-2; V gene: TRBV2; CDR3 DNA: TGTGCCAGCAGTAACCAGGGGTCGGGGAACTATGGCTACACCTTC; CDR3 protein: CASSNQGSGNYGYTF
clone size: -; D gene: TRBD1; J gene: TRBJ1-2; V gene: TRBV7-9; CDR3 DNA: TGTGCCAGCAGCTTAGGAGGGACAGGGCCGGGCTATGGCTACACCTTC; CDR3 protein: CASSLGGTGPGYGYTF
clone size: -; D gene: -; J gene: TRBJ1-2; V gene: TRBV5-8; CDR3 DNA: TGTGCCAGCAGCCCGCTAATTACTAACTATGGCTACACCTTC; CDR3 protein: CASSPLITNYGYTF
clone size: -; D gene: TRBD1; J gene: TRBJ1-1; V gene: TRBV7-8; CDR3 DNA: TGTGCCAGCAGCCCCCCTAGGACAGGGGGCTACACTGAAGCTTTCTTT; CDR3 protein: CASSPPRTGGYTEAFF
clone size: -; D gene: -; J gene: TRBJ2-1; V gene: TRBV14; CDR3 DNA: TGTGCCAGCAGCCTTGCGTCTAGAAATGAGCAGTTCTTC; CDR3 protein: CASSLASRNEQFF
clone size: -; D gene: TRBD1; J gene: TRBJ2-7; V gene: TRBV28; CDR3 DNA: TGTGCCAGCAGTCCTGGACAGGCGATTACCCGCTACGAGCAGTACTTC; CDR3 protein: CASSPGQAITRYEQYF
clone size: -; D gene: -; J gene: TRBJ1-6; V gene: TRBV18; CDR3 DNA: TGTGCCAGCTCGCCGGATAATTCACCCCTCCACTTT; CDR3 protein: CASSPDNSPLHF
clone size: -; D gene: TRBD1; J gene: TRBJ1-4; V gene: TRBV29-1; CDR3 DNA: TGCAGCGTCCTGGAGGACAGGGAAAAACTGTTTTTT; CDR3 protein: CSVLEDREKLFF
clone size: few; D gene: TRBD1; J gene: TRBJ1-4; V gene: TRBV6-4; CDR3 DNA: TGTGCCAGCAGTTCGGACAGGGCTTTTGCAACTAATGAAAAACTGTTTTTT; CDR3 protein: CASSSDRAFATNEKLFF
clone size: few; D gene: -; J gene: TRBJ1-1; V gene: TRBV19; CDR3 DNA: TGTGCCAGTAGTCTCCGACCAGGGTTGGGTTCTGAAGCTTTCTTT; CDR3 protein: CASSLRPGLGSEAFF
clone size: -; D gene: TRBD2; J gene: TRBJ2-7; V gene: TRBV9; CDR3 DNA: TGTGCCAGCAGCGCCAGGCCGGGGGGGGAGCAGTACTTC; CDR3 protein: CASSARPGGEQYF
clone size: once; D gene: -; J gene: TRBJ2-6; V gene: TRBV5-1; CDR3 DNA: TGCGCCAGCAGCTTGAACGCGCTTACTGGGGCCAACGTCCTGACTTTC; CDR3 protein: CASSLNALTGANVLTF
clone size: -; D gene: -; J gene: TRBJ2-5; V gene: TRBV19; CDR3 DNA: TGTGCCAGTAGTATGTATTCCGGGGATAGAGAGACCCAGTACTTC; CDR3 protein: CASSMYSGDRETQYF
clone size: few; D gene: TRBD1; J gene: TRBJ2-6; V gene: TRBV5-5; CDR3 DNA: TGTGCCAGCAGCCCAGACAGGGCGTTAGCCAACGTCCTGACTTTC; CDR3 protein: CASSPDRALANVLTF
clone size: -; D gene: -; J gene: TRBJ1-4; V gene: TRBV20-1; CDR3 DNA: TGCAGTGCTAAGGACGGAGAGGGACTGTTTTTT; CDR3 protein: CSAKDGEGLFF
clone size: -; D gene: -; J gene: TRBJ1-4; V gene: TRBV9; CDR3 DNA: TGTGCCAGCAGCGCGAGGGTTGCAACTAATGAAAAACTGTTTTTT; CDR3 protein: CASSARVATNEKLFF
clone size: -; D gene: TRBD2; J gene: TRBJ2-1; V gene: TRBV14; CDR3 DNA: TGTGCCAGCAGCCCAGTAGCGGGTTACAATGAGCAGTTCTTC; CDR3 protein: CASSPVAGYNEQFF
clone size: -; D gene: -; J gene: TRBJ1-2; V gene: TRBV15; CDR3 DNA: TGTGCCACCAGCAGAGAAGGCGGGACGAGCTATGGCTACACCTTC; CDR3 protein: CATSREGGTSYGYTF
clone size: -; D gene: -; J gene: TRBJ2-1; V gene: TRBV6-5; CDR3 DNA: TGTGCCAGCAGACAGACGGGATACAATGAGCAGTTCTTC; CDR3 protein: CASRQTGYNEQFF
clone size: once; D gene: TRBD1; J gene: TRBJ1-6; V gene: TRBV28; CDR3 DNA: TGTGCCAGCAGTTCGACAGGGGCCGCCGGGTATTCACCCCTCCACTTT; CDR3 protein: CASSSTGAAGYSPLHF
clone size: -; D gene: -; J gene: TRBJ1-6; V gene: TRBV5-1; CDR3 DNA: TGCGCCAGCAAACGAAACATACAGGATAATTCACCCCTCCACTTT; CDR3 protein: CASKRNIQDNSPLHF
clone size: -; D gene: -; J gene: TRBJ2-3; V gene: TRBV14; CDR3 DNA: TGTGCCAGCAGCCAGACGCTAGCGTCAGTAGGCACAGATACGCAGTATTTT; CDR3 protein: CASSQTLASVGTDTQYF
clone size: -; D gene: -; J gene: TRBJ1-3; V gene: TRBV7-9; CDR3 DNA: TGTGCCAGCAGTCCAAGCCGACAGTCCTCTGGAAACACCATATATTTT; CDR3 protein: CASSPSRQSSGNTIYF
clone size: -; D gene: -; J gene: TRBJ1-6; V gene: TRBV28; CDR3 DNA: TGTGCCGGGCTCGGGCGGGTAAACAATTCACCCCTCCACTTT; CDR3 protein: CAGLGRVNNSPLHF